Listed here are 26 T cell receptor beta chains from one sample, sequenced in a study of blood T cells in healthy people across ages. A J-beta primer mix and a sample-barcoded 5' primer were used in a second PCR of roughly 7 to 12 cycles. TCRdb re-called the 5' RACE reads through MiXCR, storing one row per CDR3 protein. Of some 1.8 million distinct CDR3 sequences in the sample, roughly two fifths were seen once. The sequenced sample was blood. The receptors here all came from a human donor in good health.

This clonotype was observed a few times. CDR3 DNA: TGTGCCAGCAGCTGGGACAGGGTCTCCTACGAGCAGTACTTC. It translates to CASSWDRVSYEQYF. V usage is TRBV7-2 and J usage is TRBJ2-7, with 9 bases lining up with TRBD1. Germline loops: CDR1 SGHTA, CDR2 FQGNSA. There are 14 residues in the CDR3. V shed 4 bases, J shed 0 bases, and the junction held 1 base outside the gene matches.

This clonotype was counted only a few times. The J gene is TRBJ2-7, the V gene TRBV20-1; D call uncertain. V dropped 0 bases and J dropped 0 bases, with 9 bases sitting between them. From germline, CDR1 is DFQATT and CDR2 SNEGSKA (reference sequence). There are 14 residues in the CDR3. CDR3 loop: CSARESNSSYEQYF. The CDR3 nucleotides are TGCAGTGCTAGAGAATCTAACAGCTCCTACGAGCAGTACTTC.

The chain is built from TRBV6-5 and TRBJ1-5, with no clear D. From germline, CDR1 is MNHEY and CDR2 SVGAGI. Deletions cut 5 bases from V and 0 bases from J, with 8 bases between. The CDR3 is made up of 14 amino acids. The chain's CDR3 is CASSRFNSNQPQHF. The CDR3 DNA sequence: TGTGCCAGCAGTCGTTTTAATAGCAATCAGCCCCAGCATTTT.

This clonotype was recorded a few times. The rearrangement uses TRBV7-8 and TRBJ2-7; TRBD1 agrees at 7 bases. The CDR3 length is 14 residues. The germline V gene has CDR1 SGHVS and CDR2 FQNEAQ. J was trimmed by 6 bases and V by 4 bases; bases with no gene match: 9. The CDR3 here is CASSSDREEVEQYF. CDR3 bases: TGTGCCAGCAGCTCAGACAGGGAAGAAGTCGAGCAGTACTTC.

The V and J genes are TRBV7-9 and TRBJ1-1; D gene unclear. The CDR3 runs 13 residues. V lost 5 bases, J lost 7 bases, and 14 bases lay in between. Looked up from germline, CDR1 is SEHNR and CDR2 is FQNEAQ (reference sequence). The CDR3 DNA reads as TGTGCCAGCAGCCCAGCAGTCCGAGATGAAGCTTTCTTT. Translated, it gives CASSPAVRDEAFF.

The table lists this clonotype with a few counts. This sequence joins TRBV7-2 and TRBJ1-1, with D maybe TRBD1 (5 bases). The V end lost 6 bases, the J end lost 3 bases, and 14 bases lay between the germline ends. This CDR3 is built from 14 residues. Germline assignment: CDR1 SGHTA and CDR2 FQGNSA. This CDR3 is CASSRRGGDTEAFF. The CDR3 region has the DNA TGTGCCAGCAGTAGGAGGGGAGGGGACACTGAAGCTTTCTTT.

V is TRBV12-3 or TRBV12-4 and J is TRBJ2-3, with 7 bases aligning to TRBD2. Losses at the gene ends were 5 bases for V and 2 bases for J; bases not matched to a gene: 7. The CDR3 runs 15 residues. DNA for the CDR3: TGTGCCAGCAGTCGGGCGGGGGTACCCACAGATACGCAGTATTTT. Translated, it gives CASSRAGVPTDTQYF.

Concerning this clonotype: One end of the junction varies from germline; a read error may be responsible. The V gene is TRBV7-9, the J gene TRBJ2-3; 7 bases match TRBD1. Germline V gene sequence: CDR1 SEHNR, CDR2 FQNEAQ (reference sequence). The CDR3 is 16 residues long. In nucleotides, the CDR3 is TGTGCCAACAGCACCCTTGGGACAGAAGAAGAAGATACGCAGTATTTT. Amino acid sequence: CANSTLGTEEEDTQYF.

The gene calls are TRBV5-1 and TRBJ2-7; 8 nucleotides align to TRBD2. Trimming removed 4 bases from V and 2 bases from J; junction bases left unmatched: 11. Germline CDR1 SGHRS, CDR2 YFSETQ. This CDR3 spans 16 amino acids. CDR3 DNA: TGCGCCAGCAGCCCGGTCGGGGGGGCGAACCCCTACGAGCAGTACTTC. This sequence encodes CASSPVGGANPYEQYF.

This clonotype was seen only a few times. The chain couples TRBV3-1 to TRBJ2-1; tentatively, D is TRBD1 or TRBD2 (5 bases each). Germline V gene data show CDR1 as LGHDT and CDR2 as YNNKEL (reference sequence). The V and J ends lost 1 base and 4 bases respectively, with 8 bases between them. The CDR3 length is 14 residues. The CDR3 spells CASSQVWGYNEQFF. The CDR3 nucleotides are TGTGCCAGCAGCCAAGTATGGGGGTACAATGAGCAGTTCTTC.

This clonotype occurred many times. CDR3 loop: CATSRGGLGDTQYF. The CDR3 bases are TGTGCCACCAGCAGAGGAGGGTTGGGAGATACGCAGTATTTT. This sequence joins TRBV15 and TRBJ2-3, with D perhaps matching TRBD2 (5 bases). The CDR3 contains 14 residues. Germline-derived CDR1 and CDR2 are LNHNV and YYDKDF (reference sequence). Trimming removed 1 base at V and 5 bases at J, with 10 bases between. Using reference TRBV15 and TRBJ2-3 for the parts outside the CDR3, the full variable domain is DAMVIQNPRYQVTQFGKPVTLSCSQTLNHNVMYWYQQKSSQAPKLLFHYYDKDFNNEADTPDNFQSRRPNTSFCFLDIRSPGLGDTAMYLCATSRGGLGDTQYFGPGTRLTVL.

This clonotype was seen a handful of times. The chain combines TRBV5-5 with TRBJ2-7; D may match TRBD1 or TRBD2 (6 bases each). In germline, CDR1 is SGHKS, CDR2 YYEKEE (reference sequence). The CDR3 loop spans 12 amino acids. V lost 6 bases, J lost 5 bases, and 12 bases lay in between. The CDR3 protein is CASTVGGHEQYF. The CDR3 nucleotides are TGTGCCAGCACCGTGGGGGGCCACGAGCAGTACTTC.

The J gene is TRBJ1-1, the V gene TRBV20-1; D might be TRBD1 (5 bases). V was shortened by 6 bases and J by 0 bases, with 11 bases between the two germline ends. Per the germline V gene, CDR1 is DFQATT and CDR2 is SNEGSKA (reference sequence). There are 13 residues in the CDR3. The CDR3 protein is CSANRGLNTEAFF. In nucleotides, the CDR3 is TGCAGTGCGAATAGGGGATTGAACACTGAAGCTTTCTTT.

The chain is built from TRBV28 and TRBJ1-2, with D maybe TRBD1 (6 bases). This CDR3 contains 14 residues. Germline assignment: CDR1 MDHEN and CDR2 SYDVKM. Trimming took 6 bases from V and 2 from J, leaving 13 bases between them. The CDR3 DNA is TGTGCCAGCAGGTTGGAGGGGGGAAACTATGGCTACACCTTC. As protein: CASRLEGGNYGYTF.

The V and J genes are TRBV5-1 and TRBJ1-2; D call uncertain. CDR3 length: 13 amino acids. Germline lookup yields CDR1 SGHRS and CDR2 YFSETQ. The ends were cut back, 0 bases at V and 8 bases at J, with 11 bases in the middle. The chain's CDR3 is CASSLGTPRGYTF. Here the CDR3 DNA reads TGCGCCAGCAGCTTGGGGACCCCAAGGGGCTACACCTTC.

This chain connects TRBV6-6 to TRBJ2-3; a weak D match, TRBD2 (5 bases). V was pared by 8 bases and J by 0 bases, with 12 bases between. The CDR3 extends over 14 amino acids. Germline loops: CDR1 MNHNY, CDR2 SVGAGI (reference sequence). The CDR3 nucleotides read TGTGCCAGCGGCGCGGGCCCTAGCACAGATACGCAGTATTTT. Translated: CASGAGPSTDTQYF.

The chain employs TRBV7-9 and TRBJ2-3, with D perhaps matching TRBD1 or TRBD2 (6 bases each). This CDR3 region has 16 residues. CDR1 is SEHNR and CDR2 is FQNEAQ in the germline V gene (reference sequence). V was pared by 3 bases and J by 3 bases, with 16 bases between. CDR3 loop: CASSLARGAGTDTQYF. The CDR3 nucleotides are TGTGCCAGCAGCTTGGCGAGGGGGGCGGGAACAGATACGCAGTATTTT.

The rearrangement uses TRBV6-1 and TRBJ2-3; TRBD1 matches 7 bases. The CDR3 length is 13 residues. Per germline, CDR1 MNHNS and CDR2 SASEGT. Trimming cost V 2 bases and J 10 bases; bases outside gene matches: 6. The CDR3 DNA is TGTGCCAGCAGTGAACAGGGGGAAATACCGCAGTATTTT. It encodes CASSEQGEIPQYF.

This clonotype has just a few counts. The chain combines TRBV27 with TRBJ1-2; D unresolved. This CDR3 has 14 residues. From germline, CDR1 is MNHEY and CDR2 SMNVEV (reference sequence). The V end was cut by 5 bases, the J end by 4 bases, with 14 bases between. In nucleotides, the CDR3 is TGTGCCAGCAGTCCCGAGTACTTATCCTATGGCTACACCTTC. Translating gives CASSPEYLSYGYTF.

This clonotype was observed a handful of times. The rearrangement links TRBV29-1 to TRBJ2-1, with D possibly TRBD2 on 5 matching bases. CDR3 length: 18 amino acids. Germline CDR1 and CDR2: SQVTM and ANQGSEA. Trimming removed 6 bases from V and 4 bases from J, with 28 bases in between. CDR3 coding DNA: TGCAGCGTCGTCCGACGGGGATACGGTATGCTTATATACAATGAGCAGTTCTTC. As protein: CSVVRRGYGMLIYNEQFF.

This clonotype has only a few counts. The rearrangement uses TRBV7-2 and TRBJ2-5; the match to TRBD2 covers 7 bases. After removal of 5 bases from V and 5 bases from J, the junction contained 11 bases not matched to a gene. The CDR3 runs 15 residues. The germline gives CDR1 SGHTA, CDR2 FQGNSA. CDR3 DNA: TGTGCCAGCAGCCAAACAGGACTAGGGATCGAGACCCAGTACTTC. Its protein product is CASSQTGLGIETQYF.

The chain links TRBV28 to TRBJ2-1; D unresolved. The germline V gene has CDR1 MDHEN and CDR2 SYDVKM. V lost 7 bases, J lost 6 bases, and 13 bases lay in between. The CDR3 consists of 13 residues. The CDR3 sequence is CASTFQPANEQFF. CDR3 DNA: TGTGCCAGCACCTTTCAGCCGGCCAATGAGCAGTTCTTC.

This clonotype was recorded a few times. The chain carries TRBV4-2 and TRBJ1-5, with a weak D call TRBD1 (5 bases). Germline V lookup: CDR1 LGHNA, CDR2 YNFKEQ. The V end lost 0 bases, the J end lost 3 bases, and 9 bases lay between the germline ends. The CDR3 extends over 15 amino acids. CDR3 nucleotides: TGTGCCAGCAGCCAAGAAGGGGCGGTCAATCAGCCCCAGCATTTT. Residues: CASSQEGAVNQPQHF.

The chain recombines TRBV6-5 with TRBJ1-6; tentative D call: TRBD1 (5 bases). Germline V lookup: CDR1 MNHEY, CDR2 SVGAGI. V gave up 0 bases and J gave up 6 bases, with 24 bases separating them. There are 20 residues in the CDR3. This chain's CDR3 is CASSYSGGQGPSRGNSPLHF. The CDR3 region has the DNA TGTGCCAGCAGTTACTCGGGTGGGCAGGGCCCTTCTAGGGGTAATTCACCCCTCCACTTT.

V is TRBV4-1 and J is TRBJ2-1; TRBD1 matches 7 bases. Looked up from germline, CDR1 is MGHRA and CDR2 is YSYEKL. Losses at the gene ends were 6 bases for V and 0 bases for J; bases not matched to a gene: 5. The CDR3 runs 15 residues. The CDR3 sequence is CASRIQGSSYNEQFF. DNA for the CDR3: TGCGCCAGCAGGATACAGGGGAGCTCCTACAATGAGCAGTTCTTC.

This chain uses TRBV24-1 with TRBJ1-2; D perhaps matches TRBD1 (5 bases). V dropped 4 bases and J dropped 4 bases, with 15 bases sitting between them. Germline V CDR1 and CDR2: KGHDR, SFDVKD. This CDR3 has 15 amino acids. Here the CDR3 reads CATSDPGRESYGYTF. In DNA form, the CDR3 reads TGTGCCACCAGTGACCCAGGGAGGGAGAGCTATGGCTACACCTTC.